This T cell receptor beta chain was captured by sequencing in a study of blood T cell repertoires in COVID-19. Study information: The United States, Italy and Spain provided the acute and convalescent COVID-19 samples. PBMCs, B-cell-depleted T cells, or T cells provided the cDNA or gDNA that made up the material.

In the authors' workflow: Using reference gene primer amplification, nucleated cell counts were estimated. Data came from immunoSEQ multiplex PCR; TCRdb stores just in-frame clones and leaves some out. V and J calls and clone size follow that table, whereas D and trimming were derived from the DNA. The sample gives 57,000 or so clones, about 88% of which show up once; over 20% is in the top ten. The CDR3 totals 11 residues. CDR1 is MNHEY and CDR2 is SMNVEV in the germline V gene (reference sequence). V was trimmed by 3 bases and J by 10 bases, leaving 7 bases between them. The sample taken for sequencing was peripheral blood. The TCR sequence derives from a woman aged 45-65 years with active or convalescent COVID-19. The chain links TRBV27 to TRBJ2-1; D is ambiguous. CDR3 sequence reads: CASSFAEEQFF. As DNA, the CDR3 is TGTGCCAGCAGTTTCGCGGAGGAGCAGTTCTTC.